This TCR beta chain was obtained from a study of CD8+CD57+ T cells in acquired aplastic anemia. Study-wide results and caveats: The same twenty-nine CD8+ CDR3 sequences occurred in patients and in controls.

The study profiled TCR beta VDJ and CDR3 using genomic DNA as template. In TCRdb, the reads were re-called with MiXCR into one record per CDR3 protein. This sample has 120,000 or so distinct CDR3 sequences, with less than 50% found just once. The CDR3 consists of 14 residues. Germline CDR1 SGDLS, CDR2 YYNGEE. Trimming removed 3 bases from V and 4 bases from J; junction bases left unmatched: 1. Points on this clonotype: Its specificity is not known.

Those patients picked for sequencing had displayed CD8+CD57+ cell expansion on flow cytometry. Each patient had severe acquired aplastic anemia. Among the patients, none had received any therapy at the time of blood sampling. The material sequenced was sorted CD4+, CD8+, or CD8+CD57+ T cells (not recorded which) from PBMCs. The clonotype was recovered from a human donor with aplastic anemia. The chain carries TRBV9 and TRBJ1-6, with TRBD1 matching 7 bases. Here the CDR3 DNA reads TGTGCCAGCAGCGCGGGACAGTATAATTCACCCCTCCACTTT. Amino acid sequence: CASSAGQYNSPLHF.